The subject of this entry is one TCR beta chain. Its target is unknown. This sample was included in a study of blood T cells in healthy people across ages. General study findings and limits: Strongly correlated with naive T cell percentage was TCR beta diversity.

The CDR3 sequence is 17 residues long. Germline trimming cut 3 bases from V and 4 bases from J; bases unmatched to any gene: 10. For the second PCR, which ran for roughly 7 to 11 cycles, a sample-barcoded 5' primer and a J-beta primer mix were used. TCRdb re-called the 5' RACE reads through MiXCR, storing one row per CDR3 protein. This table holds 1.5 million to 2 million distinct CDR3 sequences, 49% found once. This clonotype was sampled from a woman aged 35 to 49 in good health. Sequenced sample: blood. This sequence joins TRBV12-3 or TRBV12-4 and TRBJ2-1, with TRBD2 matching 9 bases. The CDR3 loop is CASSFETAGGPYNEQFF. The CDR3 DNA reads TGTGCCAGCAGTTTCGAGACGGCGGGGGGGCCATACAATGAGCAGTTCTTC.